Described below is a single T cell receptor (beta chain) sequence and its context. V shed 8 bases and J 10 bases; nucleotides not matched to a gene: 10. Germline V gene sequence: CDR1 LNHDA, CDR2 SQIVND (reference sequence). The CDR3 is 15 amino acids. Libraries were prepared by immunoSEQ multiplex PCR; TCRdb keeps only in-frame clonotypes and omits some of them. The sample consists of about 160,000 clones, about 85% of them appearing once. This sample was included in a study of blood T cell repertoires in COVID-19. Across the whole study: From T cells, B-cell-depleted T cells, or PBMCs came the material, which was cDNA or gDNA.

The sequence was obtained from a man between 40 and 49 years old with acute or convalescent COVID-19. Sequenced: peripheral blood. J is TRBJ2-1 and V is TRBV19; 14 bases map to TRBD2. For the CDR3, the DNA is TGTGCCAGTGGCGAGACTAGCGGGGGGGCAAGGGAGCAGTTCTTC. Its translation is CASGETSGGAREQFF.